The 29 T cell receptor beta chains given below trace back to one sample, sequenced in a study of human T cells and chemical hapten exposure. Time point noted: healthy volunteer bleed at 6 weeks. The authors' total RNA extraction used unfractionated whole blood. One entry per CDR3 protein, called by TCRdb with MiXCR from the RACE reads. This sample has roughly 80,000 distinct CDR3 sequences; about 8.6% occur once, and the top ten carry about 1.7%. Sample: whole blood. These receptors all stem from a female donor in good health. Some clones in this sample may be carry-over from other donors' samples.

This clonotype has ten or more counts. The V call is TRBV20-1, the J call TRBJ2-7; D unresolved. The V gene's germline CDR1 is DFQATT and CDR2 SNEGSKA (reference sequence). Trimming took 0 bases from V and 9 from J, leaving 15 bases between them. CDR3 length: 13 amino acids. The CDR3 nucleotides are TGCAGTGCTAGAGATCCCGGAACCAAGGGGCAGTACTTC. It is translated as CSARDPGTKGQYF.

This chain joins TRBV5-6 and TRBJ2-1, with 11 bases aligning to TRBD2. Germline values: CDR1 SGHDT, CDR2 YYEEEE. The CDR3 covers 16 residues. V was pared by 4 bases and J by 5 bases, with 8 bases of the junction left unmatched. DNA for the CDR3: TGTGCCAGCAGCCCGGGACTAGCGGCAACTCACAATGAGCAGTTCTTC. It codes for CASSPGLAATHNEQFF.

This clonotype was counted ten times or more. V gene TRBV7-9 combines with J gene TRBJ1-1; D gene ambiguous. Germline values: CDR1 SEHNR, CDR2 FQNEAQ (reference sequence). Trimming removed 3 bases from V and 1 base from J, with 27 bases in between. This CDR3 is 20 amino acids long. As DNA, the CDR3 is TGTGCCAGCAGCTTGTCCTTGATGTTTCATGTAGCAGGTCCGAACACTGAAGCTTTCTTT. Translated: CASSLSLMFHVAGPNTEAFF.

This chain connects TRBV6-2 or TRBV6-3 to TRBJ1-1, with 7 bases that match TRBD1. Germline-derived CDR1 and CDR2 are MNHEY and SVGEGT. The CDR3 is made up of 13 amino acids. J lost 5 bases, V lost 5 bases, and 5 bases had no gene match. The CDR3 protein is CASSLLGQTEAFF. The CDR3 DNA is TGTGCCAGCAGTCTTTTGGGACAGACTGAAGCTTTCTTT.

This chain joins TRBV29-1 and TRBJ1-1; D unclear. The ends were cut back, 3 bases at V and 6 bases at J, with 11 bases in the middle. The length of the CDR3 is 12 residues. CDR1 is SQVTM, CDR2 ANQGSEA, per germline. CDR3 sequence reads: CSVDRLGSEAFF. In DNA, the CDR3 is TGCAGCGTTGACAGGTTGGGCTCTGAAGCTTTCTTT.

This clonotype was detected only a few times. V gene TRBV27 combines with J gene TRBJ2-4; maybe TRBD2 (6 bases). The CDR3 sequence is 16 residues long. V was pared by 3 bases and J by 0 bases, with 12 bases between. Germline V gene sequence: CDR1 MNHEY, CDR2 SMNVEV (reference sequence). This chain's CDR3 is CASSFAGGLAKNIQYF. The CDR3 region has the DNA TGTGCCAGCAGTTTCGCTGGGGGGTTAGCCAAAAACATTCAGTACTTC.

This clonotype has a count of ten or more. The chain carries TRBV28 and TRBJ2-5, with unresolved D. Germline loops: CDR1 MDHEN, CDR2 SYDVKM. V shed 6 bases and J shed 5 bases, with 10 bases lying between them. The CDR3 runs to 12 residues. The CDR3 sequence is CASRPGWETQYF. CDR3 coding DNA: TGTGCCAGCAGACCCGGTTGGGAGACCCAGTACTTC.

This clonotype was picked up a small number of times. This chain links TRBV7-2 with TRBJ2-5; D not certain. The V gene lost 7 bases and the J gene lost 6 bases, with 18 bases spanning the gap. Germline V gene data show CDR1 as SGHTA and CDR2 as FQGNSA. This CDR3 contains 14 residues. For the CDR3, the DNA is TGTGCCAGCACCGAAACCGGGTTGGTAAAGACCCAGTACTTC. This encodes CASTETGLVKTQYF. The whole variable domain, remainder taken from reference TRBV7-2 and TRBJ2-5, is GAGVSQSPSNKVTEKGKDVELRCDPISGHTALYWYRQSLGQGLEFLIYFQGNSAPDKSGLPSDRFSAERTGGSVSTLTIQRTQQEDSAVYLCASTETGLVKTQYFGPGTRLLVL.

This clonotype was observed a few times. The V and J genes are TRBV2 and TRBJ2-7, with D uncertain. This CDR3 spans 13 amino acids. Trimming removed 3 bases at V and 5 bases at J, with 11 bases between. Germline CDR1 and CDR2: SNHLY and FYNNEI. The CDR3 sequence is CASSEYQLDEQYF. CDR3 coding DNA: TGTGCCAGCAGTGAGTACCAGTTGGACGAGCAGTACTTC.

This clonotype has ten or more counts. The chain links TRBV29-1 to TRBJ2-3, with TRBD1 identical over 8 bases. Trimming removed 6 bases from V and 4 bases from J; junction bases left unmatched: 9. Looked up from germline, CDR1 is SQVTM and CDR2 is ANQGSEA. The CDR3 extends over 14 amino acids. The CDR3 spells CSVAGGASPDTQYF. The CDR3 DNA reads TGCAGCGTAGCAGGGGGCGCGAGCCCAGATACGCAGTATTTT.

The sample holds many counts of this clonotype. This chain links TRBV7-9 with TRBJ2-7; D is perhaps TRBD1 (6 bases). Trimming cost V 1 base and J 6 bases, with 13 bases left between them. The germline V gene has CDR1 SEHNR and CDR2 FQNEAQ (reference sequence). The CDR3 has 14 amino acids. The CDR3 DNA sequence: TGTGCCAGCAGCTTAGGTCCGCAGGGGAGCGAGCAGTACTTC. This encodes CASSLGPQGSEQYF. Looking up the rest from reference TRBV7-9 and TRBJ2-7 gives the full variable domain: DTGVSQNPRHKITKRGQNVTFRCDPISEHNRLYWYRQTLGQGPEFLTYFQNEAQLEKSRLLSDRFSAERPKGSFSTLEIQRTEQGDSAMYLCASSLGPQGSEQYFGPGTRLTVT.

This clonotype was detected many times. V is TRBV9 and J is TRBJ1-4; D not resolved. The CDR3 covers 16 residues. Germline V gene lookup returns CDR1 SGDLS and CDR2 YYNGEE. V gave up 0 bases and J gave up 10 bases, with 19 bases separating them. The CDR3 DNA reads TGTGCCAGCAGCGTAGACCTCGAGGGTTACACGGGAAAACTGTTTTTT. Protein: CASSVDLEGYTGKLFF.

CDR3 DNA sequence: TGTGCCAGCAGTGAACGGACAGGGGGGAACACTGAAGCTTTCTTT. Translation gives CASSERTGGNTEAFF. This chain uses TRBV2 with TRBJ1-1, with 10 bases aligning to TRBD1. V shed 2 bases and J 1 base; nucleotides not matched to a gene: 1. The CDR3 is 15 amino acids. Per germline, CDR1 SNHLY and CDR2 FYNNEI.

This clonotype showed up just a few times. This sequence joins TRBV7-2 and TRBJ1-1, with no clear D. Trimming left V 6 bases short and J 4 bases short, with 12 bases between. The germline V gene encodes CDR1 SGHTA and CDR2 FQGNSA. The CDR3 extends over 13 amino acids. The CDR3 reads CASRLKGGTEAFF. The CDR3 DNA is TGTGCCAGCAGACTCAAGGGAGGCACTGAAGCTTTCTTT.

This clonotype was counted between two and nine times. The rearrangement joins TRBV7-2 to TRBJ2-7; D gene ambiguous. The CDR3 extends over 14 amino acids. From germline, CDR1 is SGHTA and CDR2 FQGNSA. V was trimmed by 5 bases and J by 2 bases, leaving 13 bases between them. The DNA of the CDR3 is TGTGCCAGCAGCCCACGGGCTACGGCCTACGAGCAGTACTTC. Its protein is CASSPRATAYEQYF.

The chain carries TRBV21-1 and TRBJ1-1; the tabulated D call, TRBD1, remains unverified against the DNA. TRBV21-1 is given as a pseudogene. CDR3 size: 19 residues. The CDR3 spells CASSPLPVRCPGVDTEAFF. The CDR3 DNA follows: TGTGCCAGCAGCCCCCTACCCGTAAGGTGTCCGGGGGTGGACACTGAAGCTTTCTTT.

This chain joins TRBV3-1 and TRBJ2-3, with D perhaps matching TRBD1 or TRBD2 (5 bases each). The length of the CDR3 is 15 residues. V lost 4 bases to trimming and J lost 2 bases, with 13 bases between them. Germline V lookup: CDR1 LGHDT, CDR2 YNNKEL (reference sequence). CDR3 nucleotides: TGTGCCAGCAGCCCGGGACGAGAACACACAGATACGCAGTATTTT. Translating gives CASSPGREHTDTQYF.

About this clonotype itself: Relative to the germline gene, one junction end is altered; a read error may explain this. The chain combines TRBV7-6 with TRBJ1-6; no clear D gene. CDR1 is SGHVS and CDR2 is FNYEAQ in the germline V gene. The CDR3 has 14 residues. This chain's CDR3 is CASSRESFPSPLNF. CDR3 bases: TGTGCCAGCAGCCGAGAAAGCTTCCCTTCACCCCTCAACTTT.

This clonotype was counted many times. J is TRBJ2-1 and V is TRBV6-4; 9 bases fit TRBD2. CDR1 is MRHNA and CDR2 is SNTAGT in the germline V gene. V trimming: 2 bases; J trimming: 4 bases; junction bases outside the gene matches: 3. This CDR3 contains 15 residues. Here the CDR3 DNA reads TGTGCCAGCAGTGACCGAGCGGGGGGATACAATGAGCAGTTCTTC. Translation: CASSDRAGGYNEQFF.

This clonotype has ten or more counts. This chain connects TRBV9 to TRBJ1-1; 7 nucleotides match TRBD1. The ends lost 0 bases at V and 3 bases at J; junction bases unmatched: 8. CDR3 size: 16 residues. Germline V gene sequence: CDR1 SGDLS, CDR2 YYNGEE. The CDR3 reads CASSVGLGGADTEAFF. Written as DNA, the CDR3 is TGTGCCAGCAGCGTAGGTCTAGGGGGCGCGGACACTGAAGCTTTCTTT.

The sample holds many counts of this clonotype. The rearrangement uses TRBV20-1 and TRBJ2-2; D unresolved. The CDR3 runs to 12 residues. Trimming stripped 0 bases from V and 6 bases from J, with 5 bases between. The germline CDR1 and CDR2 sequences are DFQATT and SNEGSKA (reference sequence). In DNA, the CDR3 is TGCAGTGCTAGAGATTGGCCCGGGGAGCTGTTTTTT. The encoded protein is CSARDWPGELFF.

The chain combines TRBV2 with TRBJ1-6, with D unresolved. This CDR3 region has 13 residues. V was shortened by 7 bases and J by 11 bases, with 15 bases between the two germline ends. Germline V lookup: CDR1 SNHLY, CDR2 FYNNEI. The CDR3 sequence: CASIWTGNAPLHF. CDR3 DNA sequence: TGTGCCAGCATATGGACGGGCAATGCACCCCTCCACTTT.

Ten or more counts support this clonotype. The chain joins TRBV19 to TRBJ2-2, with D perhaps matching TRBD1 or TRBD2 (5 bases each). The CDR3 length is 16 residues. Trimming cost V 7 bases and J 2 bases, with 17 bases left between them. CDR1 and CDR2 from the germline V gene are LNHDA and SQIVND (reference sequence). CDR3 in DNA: TGTGCCAGTACCCCGAGGTGGGGGAGAAACACCGGGGAGCTGTTTTTT. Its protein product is CASTPRWGRNTGELFF.

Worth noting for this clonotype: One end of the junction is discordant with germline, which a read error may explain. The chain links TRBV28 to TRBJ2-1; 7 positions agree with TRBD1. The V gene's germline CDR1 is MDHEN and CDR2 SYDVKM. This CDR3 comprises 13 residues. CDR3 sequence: CASSLTTGFEKFF. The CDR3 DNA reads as TGTGCCAGCAGTCTTACGACAGGGTTTGAGAAGTTCTTC.

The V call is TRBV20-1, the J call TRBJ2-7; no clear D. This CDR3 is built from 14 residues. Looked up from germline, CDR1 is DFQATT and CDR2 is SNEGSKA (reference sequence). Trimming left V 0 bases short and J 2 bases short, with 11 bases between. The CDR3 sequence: CSARDLSTTYEQYF. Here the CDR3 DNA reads TGCAGTGCTAGAGATCTCAGCACCACCTACGAGCAGTACTTC.

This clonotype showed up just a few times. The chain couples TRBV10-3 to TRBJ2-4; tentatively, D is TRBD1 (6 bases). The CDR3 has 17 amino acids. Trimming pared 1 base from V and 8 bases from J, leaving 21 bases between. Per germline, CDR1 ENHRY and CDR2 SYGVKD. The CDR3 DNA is TGTGCCATCAGTGAGTTGCAGGGGCGAAGAGCTCAGGACATTCAGTACTTC. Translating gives CAISELQGRRAQDIQYF.

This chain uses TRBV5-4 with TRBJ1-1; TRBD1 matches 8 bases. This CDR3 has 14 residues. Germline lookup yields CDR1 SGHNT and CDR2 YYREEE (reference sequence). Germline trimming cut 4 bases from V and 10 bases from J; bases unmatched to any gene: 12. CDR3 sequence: CASSPTGTGDGAFF. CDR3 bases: TGTGCCAGCAGCCCCACCGGGACAGGTGATGGAGCTTTCTTT.

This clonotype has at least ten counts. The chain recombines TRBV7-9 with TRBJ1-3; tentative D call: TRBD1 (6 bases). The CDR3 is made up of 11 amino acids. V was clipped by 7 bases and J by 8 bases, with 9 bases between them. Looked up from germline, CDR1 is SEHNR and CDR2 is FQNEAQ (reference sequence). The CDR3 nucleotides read TGTGCCAGCAACAGGGTTGACACCATATATTTT. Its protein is CASNRVDTIYF.

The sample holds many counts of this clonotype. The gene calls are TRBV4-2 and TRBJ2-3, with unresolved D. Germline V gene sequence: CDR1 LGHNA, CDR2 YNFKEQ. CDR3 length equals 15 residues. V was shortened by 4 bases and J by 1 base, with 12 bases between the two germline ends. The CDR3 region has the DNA TGTGCCAGCAGCCGGCGTATCCTTCGCACAGATACGCAGTATTTT. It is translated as CASSRRILRTDTQYF.